This T cell receptor (beta chain) derives from a study of shared clonotypes between healthy human individuals. Findings and caveats of the study: Clonotypes shared by all four donors outscored non-shared clonotypes in generation probability.

Of note for this clone: What it binds is unknown. The sample carries other DNA sequences with the same CDR3.

Assay used: immunoSEQ multiplex PCR; TCRdb lists only in-frame clones, some missing. The sample has some 600,000 clones; roughly 96% are singletons. Naive CD8 cells were CD45RO-negative, positively selected for CCR7, excluding terminally differentiated effector memory CD45RA+ cells. Specimen: naive CD8+ T cells sorted from blood. The sequence derives from a woman in her 30s in good health.

As DNA, the CDR3 is TGTGCCAGCAGTTTAGGTGCCACCTACGAGCAGTACTTC. Translated, it gives CASSLGATYEQYF. This sequence joins TRBV27 and TRBJ2-7; no reliable D call. The germline gives CDR1 MNHEY, CDR2 SMNVEV (reference sequence). The ends were cut back, 2 bases at V and 2 bases at J, with 7 bases in the middle. The CDR3 is 13 amino acids.